These T cell receptor beta chains were read from a single sample in a study of blood T cell repertoires in COVID-19. Clones were read by immunoSEQ multiplex PCR, and TCRdb kept only the in-frame ones, dropping some. The sample yields about 300,000 clones, approximately 88% seen once. The sequenced sample was peripheral blood. The receptor set was obtained from a human donor with COVID-19, enrolled during active disease. The donor label of this sample is uncertain. CDR3s include the opening cysteine and the closing phenylalanine or tryptophan. The D gene is left open where the match is weak. The listing skips clone size in some rows; elsewhere it reads once, few, many or a size class.

j_call v_call d_call clone_size cdr3_aa cdr3_nt
TRBJ2-5 TRBV20-1 TRBD1 . CSASGSSGTEETQYF TGCAGTGCTAGTGGATCGAGTGGGACAGAAGAGACCCAGTACTTC
TRBJ1-1 TRBV4-1 . . CASSQVRGQMNTEAFF TGCGCCAGCAGCCAGGTCAGGGGACAAATGAACACTGAAGCTTTCTTT
TRBJ2-1 TRBV19 . . CASSRQALDNEQFF TGTGCCAGTTCTCGACAGGCTCTTGACAATGAGCAGTTCTTC
TRBJ1-3 TRBV6-1 . . CASSEATGRNTIYF TGTGCCAGCAGTGAAGCAACCGGTAGAAACACCATATATTTT
TRBJ2-1 TRBV6-5 . . CASSSPRGKGNEQFF TGTGCCAGCAGTAGCCCCCGGGGGAAGGGGAATGAGCAGTTCTTC
TRBJ2-7 TRBV2 . . CASSTLGATYEQYF TGTGCCAGCAGTACGCTGGGGGCTACCTACGAGCAGTACTTC
TRBJ2-1 TRBV5-4 TRBD1 . CASSPTTGGTEQFF TGTGCCAGCAGCCCGACCACAGGGGGCACTGAGCAGTTCTTC
TRBJ2-2 TRBV6-5 . . CASRGPDRNTGELFF TGTGCCAGCAGGGGGCCCGACAGGAACACCGGGGAGCTGTTTTTT
TRBJ2-1 TRBV28 TRBD2 many CASSDFSGGYNEQFF TGTGCCAGCAGTGACTTTTCGGGGGGGTACAATGAGCAGTTCTTC
TRBJ1-1 TRBV19 . . CASSTPRGRNTEAFF TGTGCCAGTAGTACCCCCCGTGGGAGGAACACTGAAGCTTTCTTT
TRBJ2-3 TRBV2 TRBD1 . CASRGGQAADTQYF TGTGCCAGCAGGGGGGGACAGGCAGCAGATACGCAGTATTTT
TRBJ2-1 TRBV20-1 . . CSASLAGRWGHNEQFF TGCAGTGCTAGTTTAGCCGGGAGATGGGGACACAATGAGCAGTTCTTC
TRBJ1-4 TRBV2 . . CASSETGSLFF TGTGCCAGCAGTGAAACAGGGTCACTGTTTTTT
TRBJ1-3 TRBV11-2 TRBD1 few CASSPQGQGTGNTIYF TGTGCCAGCAGCCCCCAGGGACAGGGGACTGGAAACACCATATATTTT
TRBJ2-2 TRBV5-1 . . CASSGDSRGWGTGELFF TGCGCCAGCAGCGGAGACAGTCGGGGGTGGGGCACCGGGGAGCTGTTTTTT
TRBJ2-7 TRBV28 . . CASSFGPYRESNF TGTGCCAGCAGTTTCGGCCCTTATCGGGAGTCGAACTTC
TRBJ2-3 TRBV6-5 . . CASSRGSPSTDTQYF TGTGCCAGCAGTCGGGGATCCCCTAGCACAGATACGCAGTATTTT
TRBJ1-2 TRBV28 . . CASRGPNSGVYGYTF TGTGCCAGCAGGGGGCCCAACTCAGGGGTCTATGGCTACACCTTC
TRBJ2-1 TRBV3-1/TRBV3-2 . . CASSRGQSFSYNEQFF TGTGCCAGCAGCCGGGGACAATCTTTCTCCTACAATGAGCAGTTCTTC
TRBJ2-7 TRBV7-9 . . CASSLGYSYEQYF TGTGCCAGCAGCTTAGGTTATTCGTACGAGCAGTACTTC
TRBJ2-1 TRBV6-2/TRBV6-3 . . CASSSNRGNEQFF TGTGCCAGCAGTTCCAACCGGGGTAATGAGCAGTTCTTC
TRBJ2-3 TRBV11-3 TRBD2 once CASSLGGRAWDTQYF TGTGCCAGCAGCTTAGGCGGGAGGGCCTGGGATACGCAGTATTTT
TRBJ2-7 TRBV9 TRBD1 . CASSAGQGSFYEQYF TGTGCCAGCAGCGCCGGACAGGGGAGTTTCTACGAGCAGTACTTC
TRBJ1-5 TRBV6-1 . . CASSEQSSNQPQHF TGTGCCAGCAGTGAACAGTCTAGCAATCAGCCCCAGCATTTT